The 32 T cell receptor beta chains below were found in one sample sequenced in a study of shared clonotypes between healthy human individuals. Method: immunoSEQ multiplex PCR; TCRdb's copy keeps in-frame clones and lacks some. This sample yields a few million clones, of which roughly 90% are seen a single time; 0.37% belongs to the top ten. Material for sequencing was naive CD4+ T cells from PBMCs. Specified subset: CD45RA+ positively selected. The receptor set was obtained from a man aged 18 to 29 in good health. Some clones in this sample may be carry-over from other donors' samples.

The chain couples TRBV14 to TRBJ2-1, with unresolved D. The CDR3 length is 17 residues. Trimming shortened V by 4 bases and J by 8 bases, and 24 bases separated the two germline ends. Per the germline V gene, CDR1 is SGHDN and CDR2 is FVKESK. The CDR3 DNA reads as TGTGCCAGCAGCCGAAAGCCAGTGGTGGGATATGGCGATGAGCAGTTCTTC. It translates to CASSRKPVVGYGDEQFF. Full variable domain (missing parts from reference TRBV14 and TRBJ2-1): EAGVTQFPSHSVIEKGQTVTLRCDPISGHDNLYWYRRVMGKEIKFLLHFVKESKQDESGMPNNRFLAERTGGTYSTLKVQPAELEDSGVYFCASSRKPVVGYGDEQFFGPGTRLTVL.

The chain employs TRBV30 and TRBJ1-5; D is undetermined. The CDR3 spans 16 residues. Germline assignment: CDR1 GTSNPN and CDR2 SVGIG (reference sequence). V shed 3 bases and J shed 4 bases, with 19 bases lying between them. CDR3: CAWSKAGIDGNQPQHF. The CDR3 coding sequence is TGTGCCTGGAGCAAGGCGGGGATAGATGGGAATCAGCCCCAGCATTTT.

The chain has TRBV6-1 and TRBJ1-5; D not certain. The CDR3 is made up of 16 amino acids. Germline assignment: CDR1 MNHNS and CDR2 SASEGT. V lost 4 bases and J 0 bases, leaving 13 bases between the germline ends. CDR3 amino acids: CASSVGGVYSNQPQHF. Here the CDR3 DNA reads TGTGCCAGCAGTGTCGGCGGGGTCTATAGCAATCAGCCCCAGCATTTT.

Worth noting for this clone: At the DNA level, this CDR3 is encoded by other sequences in the same sample as well. This chain joins TRBV5-1 and TRBJ1-3; D perhaps matches TRBD1 (6 bases). Looked up from germline, CDR1 is SGHRS and CDR2 is YFSETQ. The V end lost 4 bases, the J end lost 4 bases, and 9 bases lay between the germline ends. CDR3 size: 13 residues. The CDR3 loop reads CASSAGQGNTIYF. DNA of the CDR3: TGCGCCAGCAGCGCGGGACAAGGAAACACCATATATTTT.

The J gene is TRBJ2-7, the V gene TRBV27, with D perhaps matching TRBD1 (5 bases). Trimming cost V 4 bases and J 4 bases, with 14 bases left between them. The CDR3 is made up of 14 amino acids. Germline assignment: CDR1 MNHEY and CDR2 SMNVEV (reference sequence). The chain's CDR3 is CASSSQGFAYEQYF. The DNA of the CDR3 is TGTGCCAGCAGTTCCCAGGGTTTCGCGTACGAGCAGTACTTC.

The chain carries TRBV5-4 and TRBJ2-5, with TRBD1 matching over 7 bases. J lost 5 bases, V lost 0 bases, and 7 bases had no gene match. CDR1 SGHNT and CDR2 YYREEE come from the germline V gene (reference sequence). This CDR3 region has 15 residues. The CDR3 is CASSLGQGISETQYF. The CDR3 region has the DNA TGTGCCAGCAGCTTGGGACAGGGTATTAGCGAGACCCAGTACTTC.

For the CDR3, the DNA is TGTGCCAGCAGTAAACCAACAGATACGCAGTATTTT. Translated, it gives CASSKPTDTQYF. The chain is built from TRBV6-1 and TRBJ2-3; D unclear. The V gene lost 5 bases and the J gene lost 3 bases, with 6 bases spanning the gap. Germline V gives CDR1 MNHNS, CDR2 SASEGT. The CDR3 loop spans 12 amino acids.

The genes are TRBV4-1 and TRBJ2-1, with 10 bases identical to TRBD2. With V trimmed by 1 base and J by 5 bases, 5 bases remained unmatched. Germline CDR1 MGHRA, CDR2 YSYEKL. The CDR3 totals 16 residues. The CDR3 sequence is CASSQVRAGGNNEQFF. The CDR3 region has the DNA TGCGCCAGCAGCCAAGTCCGAGCGGGAGGGAACAATGAGCAGTTCTTC.

The chain carries TRBV2 and TRBJ2-1; TRBD1 matches 7 bases. Germline loops: CDR1 SNHLY, CDR2 FYNNEI. The CDR3 runs to 13 residues. V shed 6 bases, J shed 4 bases, and the junction held 3 bases outside the gene matches. CDR3 nucleotides: TGTGCCAGCAGGACAGGGACGTACAATGAGCAGTTCTTC. It specifies CASRTGTYNEQFF.

J is TRBJ2-7 and V is TRBV4-2, with D unresolved. The CDR3 totals 13 residues. In germline, CDR1 is LGHNA, CDR2 YNFKEQ. Trimming took off 0 bases at V and 5 bases at J, with 8 bases between the two ends. The CDR3 sequence is CASSQDGRDEQYF. In DNA form, the CDR3 reads TGTGCCAGCAGCCAAGATGGAAGAGACGAGCAGTACTTC.

V is TRBV4-2 and J is TRBJ2-6, with D possibly TRBD2 on 5 matching bases. The CDR3 has 16 residues. V was clipped by 1 base and J by 1 base, with 8 bases between them. The germline CDR1 and CDR2 sequences are LGHNA and YNFKEQ. CDR3 in amino acids: CASSQVSGSGANVLTF. CDR3 nucleotide sequence: TGTGCCAGCAGCCAAGTTTCGGGATCTGGGGCCAACGTCCTGACTTTC.

The table lists this clone with a count of one. The chain employs TRBV6-1 and TRBJ2-7; 13 nucleotides align to TRBD2. V lost 1 base to trimming and J lost 0 bases; unmatched junction nucleotides: 0. Germline CDR1 and CDR2: MNHNS and SASEGT. The CDR3 spans 16 residues. CDR3 coding DNA: TGTGCCAGCAGTGAAGGGACTAGCGGGAGCTCCTACGAGCAGTACTTC. Translation gives CASSEGTSGSSYEQYF.

The rearrangement links TRBV30 to TRBJ1-4, with D possibly matching TRBD1 (6 bases). The CDR3 totals 12 residues. Germline assignment: CDR1 GTSNPN and CDR2 SVGIG (reference sequence). V lost 8 bases, J lost 8 bases, and 15 bases lay in between. The CDR3 nucleotides read TGTGCCGGGGGCGCCATGGGAGAAAAACTGTTTTTT. Translation gives CAGGAMGEKLFF. Full variable domain (rest looked up from reference TRBV30 and TRBJ1-4): SQTIHQWPATLVQPVGSPLSLECTVEGTSNPNLYWYRQAAGRGLQLLFYSVGIGQISSEVPQNLSASRPQDRQFILSSKKLLLSDSGFYLCAGGAMGEKLFFGSGTQLSVL.

The chain uses TRBV5-8 and TRBJ2-7, with no clear D. CDR1 is SGHTS and CDR2 is YDEGEE in the germline V gene. The CDR3 has 13 residues. V was shortened by 0 bases and J by 5 bases, with 9 bases between the two germline ends. The CDR3 sequence is CASSLVSENEQYF. CDR3 sequence (DNA): TGTGCCAGCAGCTTGGTTTCCGAGAACGAGCAGTACTTC.

This chain uses TRBV28 with TRBJ2-7, with TRBD2 matching over 8 bases. The CDR3 sequence is 15 residues long. CDR1 is MDHEN and CDR2 is SYDVKM in the germline V gene. V was clipped by 3 bases and J by 4 bases; unmatched bases: 8. CDR3 DNA sequence: TGTGCCAGCAGTTTTTCTCGGACTAGCCGTTACGAGCAGTACTTC. As protein: CASSFSRTSRYEQYF.

The CDR3 region is CASSGGTGLGTEAFF. In DNA, the CDR3 is TGTGCCAGCAGCGGGGGGACAGGGTTGGGCACTGAAGCTTTCTTT. This rearrangement joins TRBV5-6 to TRBJ1-1; TRBD1 matches 9 bases. V lost 4 bases, J lost 4 bases, and 8 bases stayed unmatched. This CDR3 is built from 15 residues. Germline-derived CDR1 and CDR2 are SGHDT and YYEEEE.

V gene TRBV7-6 combines with J gene TRBJ1-4; 7 positions agree with TRBD1. Per the germline V gene, CDR1 is SGHVS and CDR2 is FNYEAQ. Losses at the gene ends were 4 bases for V and 7 bases for J; bases not matched to a gene: 6. CDR3 length: 14 amino acids. In nucleotides, the CDR3 is TGTGCCAGCAGCTCTCCACGGGACAGTGAAAAACTGTTTTTT. Amino acids: CASSSPRDSEKLFF.

Points on this clone: Other DNA sequences within the sample encode an identical CDR3. This chain links TRBV4-3 with TRBJ2-2; unclear D gene. In germline, CDR1 is LGHNA, CDR2 YSLEER. The V end was cut by 0 bases, the J end by 2 bases, with 7 bases between. The CDR3 covers 15 residues. The CDR3 DNA is TGCGCCAGCAGCCAAGATAGTGGAAACACCGGGGAGCTGTTTTTT. Translated, it gives CASSQDSGNTGELFF.

The genes are TRBV7-8 and TRBJ2-3; TRBD2 is a possible D gene (6 bases). From germline, CDR1 is SGHVS and CDR2 FQNEAQ. This CDR3 spans 17 amino acids. Trimming shortened V by 4 bases and J by 4 bases, and 21 bases separated the two germline ends. CDR3 DNA sequence: TGTGCCAGCAGCTCCCGCCGGGAGCGGAGCCCTCCAGATACGCAGTATTTT. Its protein is CASSSRRERSPPDTQYF.

This clone has only one observation. The chain uses TRBV19 and TRBJ2-1; 12 bases align to TRBD2. V was clipped by 5 bases and J by 0 bases; unmatched bases: 5. Per germline, CDR1 LNHDA and CDR2 SQIVND (reference sequence). The CDR3 loop spans 17 amino acids. This CDR3 is CASSARLAGVSYNEQFF. The DNA of the CDR3 is TGTGCCAGTAGTGCTAGACTAGCGGGAGTCTCCTACAATGAGCAGTTCTTC.

CDR3 bases: TGCGCCAGCAACCCAGGGGCGGCGGGGATGAACACTGAAGCTTTCTTT. Amino acid sequence: CASNPGAAGMNTEAFF. The V and J genes are TRBV5-1 and TRBJ1-1; D is perhaps TRBD1 (6 bases). The CDR3 runs 16 residues. The V end was cut by 6 bases, the J end by 0 bases, with 18 bases between. Per the germline V gene, CDR1 is SGHRS and CDR2 is YFSETQ.

As to this clone: Distinct nucleotide sequences in the sample also encode this CDR3. The chain's CDR3 is CASSVGAGDEQYF. The CDR3 DNA follows: TGTGCCAGCAGCGTAGGGGCAGGGGACGAGCAGTACTTC. J is TRBJ2-7 and V is TRBV9; TRBD1 might be the D (6 bases). CDR1 is SGDLS, CDR2 YYNGEE, per germline. Trimming took off 0 bases at V and 5 bases at J, with 9 bases between the two ends. The CDR3 covers 13 residues.

CDR3 region: CASRQTSPGNQPQHF. CDR3 DNA: TGTGCCAGCAGGCAGACGTCCCCTGGCAATCAGCCCCAGCATTTT. This chain connects TRBV28 to TRBJ1-5; D gene uncertain. This CDR3 comprises 15 residues. V was trimmed by 6 bases and J by 2 bases, leaving 14 bases between them. Germline values: CDR1 MDHEN, CDR2 SYDVKM.

This sequence joins TRBV19 and TRBJ1-5; D may be TRBD1 (5 bases). V dropped 0 bases and J dropped 2 bases, with 17 bases sitting between them. Germline-derived CDR1 and CDR2 are LNHDA and SQIVND (reference sequence). CDR3 length: 18 residues. CDR3 region: CASSIEWGVRIGNQPQHF. DNA of the CDR3: TGTGCCAGTAGTATAGAATGGGGGGTCCGCATCGGCAATCAGCCCCAGCATTTT.

The chain employs TRBV6-1 and TRBJ2-3, with D maybe TRBD2 (6 bases). This CDR3 has 17 residues. The V gene lost 0 bases and the J gene lost 4 bases, with 17 bases spanning the gap. Germline V CDR1 and CDR2: MNHNS, SASEGT. CDR3 region: CASSEAVSQRAADTQYF. As DNA, the CDR3 is TGTGCCAGCAGTGAAGCGGTTTCCCAGCGGGCGGCAGATACGCAGTATTTT.

The CDR3 sequence: CSVGGHLTGDHGYTF. CDR3 sequence (DNA): TGCAGCGTTGGCGGTCATCTGACAGGGGACCATGGCTACACCTTC. This chain links TRBV29-1 with TRBJ1-2, with 8 nucleotides matching TRBD1. The CDR3 runs to 15 residues. The germline V gene encodes CDR1 SQVTM and CDR2 ANQGSEA. V lost 4 bases and J lost 6; bases outside the gene matches: 13.

The chain employs TRBV5-1 and TRBJ1-2; D call uncertain. Trimming pared 0 bases from V and 8 bases from J, leaving 17 bases between. Germline CDR1 and CDR2: SGHRS and YFSETQ. This CDR3 has 15 amino acids. The CDR3 region has the DNA TGCGCCAGCAGCTTGGCCATTGGCCAGGTTGGAGGCTACACCTTC. Encoded protein: CASSLAIGQVGGYTF.

The chain recombines TRBV28 with TRBJ2-5; D gene unclear. Trimming took 1 base from V and 0 from J, leaving 6 bases between them. The V gene's germline CDR1 is MDHEN and CDR2 SYDVKM. The CDR3 length is 14 residues. CDR3 region: CASSLSDYQETQYF. The DNA of the CDR3 is TGTGCCAGCAGTTTATCAGATTACCAAGAGACCCAGTACTTC.

The gene calls are TRBV7-8 and TRBJ1-5, with unresolved D. The CDR3 consists of 15 residues. V was clipped by 1 base and J by 4 bases, with 11 bases between them. Germline CDR1 SGHVS, CDR2 FQNEAQ. The CDR3 here is CASSLGGESNQPQHF. The CDR3 DNA reads as TGTGCCAGCAGCTTAGGCGGGGAGTCTAATCAGCCCCAGCATTTT.

V gene TRBV25-1 combines with J gene TRBJ2-7; D is uncertain. CDR3 length: 14 residues. The germline gives CDR1 MGHDK, CDR2 SYGVNS. The V and J ends lost 6 bases and 0 bases respectively, with 12 bases between them. CDR3 DNA: TGTGCCAGCAGCAAGCCTGGCAGCTCCTACGAGCAGTACTTC. Translated: CASSKPGSSYEQYF.

The count of this clone is one. The chain recombines TRBV10-2 with TRBJ2-7, with TRBD1 identical over 7 bases. The CDR3 contains 14 residues. The germline V gene encodes CDR1 WSHSY and CDR2 SAAADI. J gave up 2 bases and V 9 bases, and 10 bases lay outside the gene matches. Here the CDR3 reads CASWDRKSTYEQYF. CDR3 bases: TGCGCCAGTTGGGACAGAAAGTCTACCTACGAGCAGTACTTC.

The chain joins TRBV19 to TRBJ2-3; perhaps TRBD2 as D (6 bases). V lost 5 bases and J lost 7, with 19 bases in between. The CDR3 has 15 residues. Germline V gene sequence: CDR1 LNHDA, CDR2 SQIVND (reference sequence). The CDR3 DNA sequence: TGTGCCAGTAGTGTTCCGGGACTCTGGGCAAATACGCAGTATTTT. As protein: CASSVPGLWANTQYF.